This is a list of T cell receptor beta chains from one sample in a study of monozygotic twins with inflammatory bowel disease. TCRdb processed the 5' RACE reads again and assigns one entry to each CDR3 protein, with no DNA. The table counts over 200,000 distinct CDR3 sequences; approximately 1.5% lies in the top ten. Sequences were obtained from blood. These receptors came from a human donor with ulcerative colitis or Crohn's disease, or a healthy co-twin of an affected twin (not recorded which). CDR3s include the opening cysteine and the closing phenylalanine or tryptophan.

V	J	CDR3
TRBV29-1	TRBJ2-5	CSVARVGPRETQYF
TRBV12-3/TRBV12-4	TRBJ1-2	CASRRRDNYTF
TRBV5-1	TRBJ1-1	CASSSEGGMNTEAFF
TRBV28	TRBJ2-7	CASSLGGTGGHEQYF
TRBV5-5	TRBJ1-5	CASSLGENRAQPQHF
TRBV7-8	TRBJ1-2	CASSRRTGQSAGYTF
TRBV5-1	TRBJ2-3	CASSLAVWAGSADTQYF
TRBV3-1	TRBJ2-2	CASSLGRGELFF
TRBV4-1	TRBJ1-4	CASSQGSQGVEKLFF
TRBV13	TRBJ2-5	CASSLGRRGEETQYF
TRBV12-3/TRBV12-4	TRBJ1-4	CASSFGGTTNEKLFF
TRBV12-3/TRBV12-4	TRBJ2-7	CASNQAGETYEQYF
TRBV12-3/TRBV12-4	TRBJ1-6	CASRGQGARNSPLHF
TRBV7-9	TRBJ1-4	CASSLIPEKLFF
TRBV10-3	TRBJ1-1	CAISDSGVNTEAFF
TRBV10-3	TRBJ1-2	CAISGDTERYTF
TRBV5-1	TRBJ2-7	CASSYGLAGYEQYF
TRBV4-1	TRBJ1-5	CASSQAGRNQPQHF
TRBV5-1	TRBJ2-1	CASQWTDNEQFF
TRBV20-1	TRBJ2-7	CSAFTSGGYEQYF
TRBV5-4	TRBJ1-1	CASREDETEAFF
TRBV5-1	TRBJ1-2	CASSLEGSAGYTF
TRBV5-1	TRBJ2-7	CASSPIQGATSYEQYF
TRBV7-2	TRBJ2-7	CASSPMGQGDEQYF
TRBV20-1	TRBJ1-6	CSANPGGTNSPLHF
TRBV2	TRBJ1-5	CASNFGDRNQPQHF
TRBV7-9	TRBJ1-1	CASSLGVATEAFF
TRBV7-2	TRBJ1-2	CASSLLYSNYGYTF
TRBV19	TRBJ2-1	CASSIGLAGNEQFF
TRBV10-1	TRBJ2-7	CASSPGFSYEQYF
TRBV6-5	TRBJ1-3	CASSSLDRAIRNTIYF
TRBV3-1	TRBJ2-3	CASSQRGGLGTQYF
TRBV6-5	TRBJ2-7	CASSYLRGRSSYEQYF
TRBV20-1	TRBJ2-6	CSATRGGPSGANVLTF
TRBV29-1	TRBJ1-1	CSTRGGGAGHLEAFF
TRBV5-1	TRBJ2-7	CASSPDGQGVEQYF
TRBV29-1	TRBJ1-1	CSVDGGRLMNTEAFF
TRBV18	TRBJ2-6	CASSPWTDSGANVLTF
TRBV14	TRBJ2-7	CASSQATGHLSGYEQYF
TRBV11-2	TRBJ2-3	CASSPWGQTSTDTQYF
TRBV5-4	TRBJ2-1	CASSLNRARGGNEQFF
TRBV20-1	TRBJ2-5	CSAGDVRGQETQYF
TRBV7-2	TRBJ2-7	CASSFGQIYEQYF
TRBV12-3/TRBV12-4	TRBJ2-3	CASSIGRTVGTDTQYF
TRBV13	TRBJ2-7	CASSFEGSYEQYF
TRBV4-1	TRBJ2-3	CASSQKGGGGKTDTQYF
TRBV5-1	TRBJ2-7	CASSLGQARTRYEQYF
TRBV12-3/TRBV12-4	TRBJ1-6	CASSLEAGMPLHF
TRBV27	TRBJ2-7	CASSFSGVGEQYF
TRBV7-8	TRBJ2-1	CASSSRGGRGSSYNEQFF
TRBV11-2	TRBJ1-2	CASSPLGNYGYTF
TRBV7-2	TRBJ1-4	CASSPRGKGREKLFF
TRBV5-1	TRBJ2-2	CASSLPGMGELFF
TRBV29-1	TRBJ2-7	CSVETGTGFGKVSYEQYF
TRBV4-2	TRBJ2-7	CASSQDPSGGYEQYF
TRBV20-1	TRBJ2-1	CSASSGGEQFF
TRBV21-1	TRBJ2-3	CASSKALWASGGGTDTQYF
TRBV2	TRBJ2-6	CASSELPSGANVLTF